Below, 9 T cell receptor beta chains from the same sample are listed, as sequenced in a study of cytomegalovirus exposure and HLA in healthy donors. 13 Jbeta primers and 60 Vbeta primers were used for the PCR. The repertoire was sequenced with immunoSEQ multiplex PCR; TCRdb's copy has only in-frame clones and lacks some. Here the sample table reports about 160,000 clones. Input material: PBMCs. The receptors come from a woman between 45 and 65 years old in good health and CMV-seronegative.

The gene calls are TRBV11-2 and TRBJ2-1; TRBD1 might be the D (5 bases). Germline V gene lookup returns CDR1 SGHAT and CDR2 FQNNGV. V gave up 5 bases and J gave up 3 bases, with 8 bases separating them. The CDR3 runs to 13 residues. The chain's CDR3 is CASSVDNYNEQFF. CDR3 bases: TGTGCCAGCAGCGTGGACAACTACAATGAGCAGTTCTTC.

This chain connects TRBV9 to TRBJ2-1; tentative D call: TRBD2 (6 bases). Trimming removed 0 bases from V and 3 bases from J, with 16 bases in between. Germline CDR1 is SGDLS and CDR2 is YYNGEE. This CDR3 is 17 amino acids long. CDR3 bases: TGTGCCAGCAGCGTAGGAATAGGGGAGGCCCTCTACAATGAGCAGTTCTTC. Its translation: CASSVGIGEALYNEQFF.

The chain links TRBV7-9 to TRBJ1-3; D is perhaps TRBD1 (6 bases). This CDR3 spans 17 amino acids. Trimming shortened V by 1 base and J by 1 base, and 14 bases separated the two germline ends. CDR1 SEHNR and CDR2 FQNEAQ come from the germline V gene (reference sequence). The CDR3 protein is CASSLGVDSGSGNTIYF. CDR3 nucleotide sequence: TGTGCCAGCAGCTTAGGGGTGGACAGCGGTTCTGGAAACACCATATATTTT.

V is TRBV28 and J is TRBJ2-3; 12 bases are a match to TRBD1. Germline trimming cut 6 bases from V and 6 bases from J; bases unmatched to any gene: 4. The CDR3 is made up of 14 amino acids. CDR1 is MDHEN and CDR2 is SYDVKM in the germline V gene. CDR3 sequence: CASRTGTGGDTQYF. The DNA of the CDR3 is TGTGCCAGCAGAACCGGGACAGGGGGCGATACGCAGTATTTT.

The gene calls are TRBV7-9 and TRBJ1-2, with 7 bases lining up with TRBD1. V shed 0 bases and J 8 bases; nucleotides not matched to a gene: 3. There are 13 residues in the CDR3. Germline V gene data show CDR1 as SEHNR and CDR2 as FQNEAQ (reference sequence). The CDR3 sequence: CASSLAAGGGYTF. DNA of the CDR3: TGTGCCAGCAGCTTAGCTGCAGGGGGAGGCTACACCTTC.

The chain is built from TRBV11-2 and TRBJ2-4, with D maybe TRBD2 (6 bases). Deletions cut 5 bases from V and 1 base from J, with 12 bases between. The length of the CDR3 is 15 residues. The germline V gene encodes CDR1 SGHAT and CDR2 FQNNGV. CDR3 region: CASSPWGGAKNIQYF. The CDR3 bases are TGTGCCAGCAGCCCTTGGGGAGGTGCCAAAAACATTCAGTACTTC.

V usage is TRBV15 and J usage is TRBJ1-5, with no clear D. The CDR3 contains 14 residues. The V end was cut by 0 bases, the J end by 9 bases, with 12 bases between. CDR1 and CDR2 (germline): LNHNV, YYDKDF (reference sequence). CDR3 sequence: CATSRDYGTGPQHF. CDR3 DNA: TGTGCCACCAGCAGAGATTACGGTACTGGGCCCCAGCATTTT.

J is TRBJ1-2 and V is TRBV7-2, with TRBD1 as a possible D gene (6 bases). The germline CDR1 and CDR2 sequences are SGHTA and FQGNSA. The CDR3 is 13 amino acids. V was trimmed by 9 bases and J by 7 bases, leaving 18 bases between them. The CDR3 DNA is TGTGCCAGTACAGGGTACCGCTTGTTTGGCTACACCTTC. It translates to CASTGYRLFGYTF.

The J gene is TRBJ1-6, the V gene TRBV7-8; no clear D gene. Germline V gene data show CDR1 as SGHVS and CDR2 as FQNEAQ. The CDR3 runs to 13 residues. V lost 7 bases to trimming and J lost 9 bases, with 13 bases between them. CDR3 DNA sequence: TGTGCCAGCACCCCCGCGCTCCGTTCACCCCTCCACTTT. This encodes CASTPALRSPLHF. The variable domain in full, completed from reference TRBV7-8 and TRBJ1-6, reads GAGVSQSPRYKVAKRGQDVALRCDPISGHVSLFWYQQALGQGPEFLTYFQNEAQLDKSGLPSDRFFAERPEGSVSTLKIQRTQQEDSAVYLCASTPALRSPLHFGNGTRLTVT.